This TCR beta chain was sequenced for a study of T cell responses to AZD1222 COVID-19 vaccine. Turning to the study itself: Second doses that came at about 4 or about 12 weeks were put together. Findings and limits, study-wide: Donor demographics were predominantly white British with a female majority; clonal diversity may be underestimated. The study identified only six AZD1222 recipients as seropositive at baseline. A reported finding is that nearly half of spike-specific TCRs target unmutated variant regions.

In germline, CDR1 is MNHEY, CDR2 SVGAGI. The length of the CDR3 is 10 residues. The V and J ends lost 8 bases and 4 bases respectively, with 5 bases between them. Comment on this clone: Its antigen is unidentified.

This table comes from immunoSEQ multiplex PCR, and its TCRdb copy is limited to in-frame clones, with some not included. This table has roughly 140,000 clones, about nine tenths appearing once. The source was peripheral blood, collected on day 0 of AZD1222 vaccination. This clonotype originated in an adult in good health. V gene TRBV6-5 combines with J gene TRBJ1-2; D is undetermined. CDR3 DNA sequence: TGTGCCAGCGGAGGCTATGGCTACACCTTC. It translates to CASGGYGYTF.